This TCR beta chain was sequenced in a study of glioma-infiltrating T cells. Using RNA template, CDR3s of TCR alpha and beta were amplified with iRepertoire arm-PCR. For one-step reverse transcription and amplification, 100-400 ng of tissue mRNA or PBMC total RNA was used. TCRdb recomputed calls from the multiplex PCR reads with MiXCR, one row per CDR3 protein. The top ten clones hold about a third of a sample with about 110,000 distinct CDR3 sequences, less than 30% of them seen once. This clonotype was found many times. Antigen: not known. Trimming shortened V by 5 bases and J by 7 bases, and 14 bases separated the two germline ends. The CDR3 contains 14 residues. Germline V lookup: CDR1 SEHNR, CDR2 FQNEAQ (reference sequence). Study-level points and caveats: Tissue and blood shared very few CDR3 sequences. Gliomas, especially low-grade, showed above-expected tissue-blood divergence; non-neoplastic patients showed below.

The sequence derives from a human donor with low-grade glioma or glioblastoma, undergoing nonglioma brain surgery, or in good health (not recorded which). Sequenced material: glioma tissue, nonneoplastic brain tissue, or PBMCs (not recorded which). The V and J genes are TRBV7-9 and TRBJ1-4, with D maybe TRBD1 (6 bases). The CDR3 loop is CASSKTGLSEKLFF. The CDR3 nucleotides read TGTGCCAGCAGCAAAACAGGGTTGAGTGAAAAACTGTTTTTT.